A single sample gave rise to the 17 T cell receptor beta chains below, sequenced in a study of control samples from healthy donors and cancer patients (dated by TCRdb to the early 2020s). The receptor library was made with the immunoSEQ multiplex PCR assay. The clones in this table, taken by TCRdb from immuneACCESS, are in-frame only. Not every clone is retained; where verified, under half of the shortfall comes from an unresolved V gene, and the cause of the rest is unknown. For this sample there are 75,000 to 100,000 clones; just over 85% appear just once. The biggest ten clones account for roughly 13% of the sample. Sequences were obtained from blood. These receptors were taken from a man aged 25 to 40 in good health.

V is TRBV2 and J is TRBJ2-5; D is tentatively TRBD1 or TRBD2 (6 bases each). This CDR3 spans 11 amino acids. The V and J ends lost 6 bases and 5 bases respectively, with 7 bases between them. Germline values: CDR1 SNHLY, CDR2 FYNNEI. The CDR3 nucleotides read TGTGCCAGCAGAGGGGGGGAGACCCAGTACTTC. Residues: CASRGGETQYF.

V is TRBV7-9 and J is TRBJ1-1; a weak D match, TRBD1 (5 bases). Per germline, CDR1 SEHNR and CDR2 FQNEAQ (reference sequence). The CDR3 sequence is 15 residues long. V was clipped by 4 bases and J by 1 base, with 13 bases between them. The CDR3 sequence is CASSSRFQGNTEAFF. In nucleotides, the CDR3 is TGTGCCAGCAGCTCCAGATTTCAGGGGAACACTGAAGCTTTCTTT.

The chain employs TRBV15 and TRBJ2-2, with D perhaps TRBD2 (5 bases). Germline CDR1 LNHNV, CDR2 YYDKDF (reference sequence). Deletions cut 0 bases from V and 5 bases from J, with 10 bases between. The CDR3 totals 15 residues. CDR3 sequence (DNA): TGTGCCACCAGCAGAGAAAGGTGGAGGACCGGGGAGCTGTTTTTT. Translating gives CATSRERWRTGELFF.

CDR3 region: CASRLSPDEAKNIQYF. The CDR3 DNA sequence: TGTGCCAGCAGGCTGAGCCCCGACGAGGCCAAAAACATTCAGTACTTC. V usage is TRBV5-6 and J usage is TRBJ2-4; D remains unclear. CDR1 is SGHDT, CDR2 YYEEEE, per germline. Trimming removed 5 bases at V and 1 base at J, with 16 bases between. This CDR3 has 16 residues.

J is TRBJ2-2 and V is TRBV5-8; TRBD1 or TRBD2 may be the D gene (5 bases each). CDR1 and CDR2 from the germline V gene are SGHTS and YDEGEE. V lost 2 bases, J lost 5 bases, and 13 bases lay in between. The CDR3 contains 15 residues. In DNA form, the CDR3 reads TGTGCCAGCAGCTTTCGAGGGACGAGGACCGGGGAGCTGTTTTTT. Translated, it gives CASSFRGTRTGELFF.

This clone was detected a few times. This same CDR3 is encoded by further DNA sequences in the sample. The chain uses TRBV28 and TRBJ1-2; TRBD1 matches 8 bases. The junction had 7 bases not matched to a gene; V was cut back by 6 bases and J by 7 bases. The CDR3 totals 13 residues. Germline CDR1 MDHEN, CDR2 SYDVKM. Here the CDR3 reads CASSRGQGGGYTF. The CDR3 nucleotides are TGTGCCAGCAGCCGTGGACAGGGAGGTGGCTACACCTTC.

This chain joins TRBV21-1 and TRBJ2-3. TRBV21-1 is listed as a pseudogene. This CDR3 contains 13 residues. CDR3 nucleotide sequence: TGTGCCAGCAGCACGTGGGTCCCAGATACGCAGTATTTT. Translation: CASSTWVPDTQYF.

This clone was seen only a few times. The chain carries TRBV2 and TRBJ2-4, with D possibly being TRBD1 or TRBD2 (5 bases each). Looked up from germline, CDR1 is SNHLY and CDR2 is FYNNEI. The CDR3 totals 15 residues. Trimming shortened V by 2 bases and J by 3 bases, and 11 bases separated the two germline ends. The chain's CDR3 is CASSENRGDKNIQYF. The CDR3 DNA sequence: TGTGCCAGCAGTGAAAATAGGGGAGACAAAAACATTCAGTACTTC.

CDR3: CASTFRDNGYTF. The CDR3 DNA is TGTGCCAGTACCTTCCGGGACAATGGCTACACCTTC. The chain has TRBV19 and TRBJ1-2; D might be TRBD1 (6 bases). This CDR3 contains 12 residues. V was clipped by 7 bases and J by 6 bases, with 12 bases between them. In germline, CDR1 is LNHDA, CDR2 SQIVND (reference sequence).

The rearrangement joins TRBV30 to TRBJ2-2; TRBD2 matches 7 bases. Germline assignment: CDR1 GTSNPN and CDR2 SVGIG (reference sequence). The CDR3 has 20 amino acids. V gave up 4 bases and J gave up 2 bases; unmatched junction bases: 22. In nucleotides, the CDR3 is TGTGCCTGGAACTCCATCGGGGGGAGGATAGAATGGTATAACACCGGGGAGCTGTTTTTT. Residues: CAWNSIGGRIEWYNTGELFF.

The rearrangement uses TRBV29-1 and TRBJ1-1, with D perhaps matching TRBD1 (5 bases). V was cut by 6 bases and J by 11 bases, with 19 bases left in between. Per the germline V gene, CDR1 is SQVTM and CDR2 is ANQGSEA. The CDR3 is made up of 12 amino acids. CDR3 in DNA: TGCAGCGTAACGACGGGGGGGTTCCGGGCTTTCTTT. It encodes CSVTTGGFRAFF.

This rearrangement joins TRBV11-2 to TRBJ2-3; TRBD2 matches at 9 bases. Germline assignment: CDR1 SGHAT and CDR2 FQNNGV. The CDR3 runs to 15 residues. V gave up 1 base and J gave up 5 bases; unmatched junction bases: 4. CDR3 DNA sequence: TGTGCCAGCAGCTTAGTAGCGGGAGTGGTAGATACGCAGTATTTT. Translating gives CASSLVAGVVDTQYF.

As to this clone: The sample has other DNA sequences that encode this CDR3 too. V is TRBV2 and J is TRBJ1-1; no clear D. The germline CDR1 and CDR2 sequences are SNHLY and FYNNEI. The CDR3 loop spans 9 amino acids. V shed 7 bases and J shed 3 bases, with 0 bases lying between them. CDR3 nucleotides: TGTGCCAGCAACACTGAAGCTTTCTTT. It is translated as CASNTEAFF.

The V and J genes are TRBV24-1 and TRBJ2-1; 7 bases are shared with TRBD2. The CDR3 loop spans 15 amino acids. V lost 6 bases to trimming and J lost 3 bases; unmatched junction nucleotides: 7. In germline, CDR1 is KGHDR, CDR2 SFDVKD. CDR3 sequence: CATSYAGESYNEQFF. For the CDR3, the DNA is TGTGCCACCAGTTACGCGGGAGAAAGCTACAATGAGCAGTTCTTC.

CDR3 sequence: CASSFGGAPEQYF. The CDR3 nucleotides read TGTGCCAGCAGCTTTGGGGGGGCGCCCGAGCAGTACTTC. V usage is TRBV7-9 and J usage is TRBJ2-7, with D perhaps matching TRBD2 (7 bases). The V end lost 3 bases, the J end lost 6 bases, and 12 bases lay between the germline ends. This CDR3 spans 13 amino acids. Germline lookup yields CDR1 SEHNR and CDR2 FQNEAQ (reference sequence).

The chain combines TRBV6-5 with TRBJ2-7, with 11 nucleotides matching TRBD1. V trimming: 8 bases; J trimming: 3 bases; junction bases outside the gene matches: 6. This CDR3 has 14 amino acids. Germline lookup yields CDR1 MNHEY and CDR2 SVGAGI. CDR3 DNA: TGTGCCAGCCGAGTTGGGACAGGGGGCTACGAGCAGTACTTC. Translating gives CASRVGTGGYEQYF.

Here the CDR3 DNA reads TGTGCCAGCTCCCAAAAACCCGCCGGGAGATTTAGCACAGATACGCAGTATTTT. The encoded protein is CASSQKPAGRFSTDTQYF. The rearrangement uses TRBV5-4 and TRBJ2-3; possibly TRBD2 for D (6 bases). The V and J ends lost 7 bases and 0 bases respectively, with 24 bases between them. CDR1 SGHNT and CDR2 YYREEE come from the germline V gene (reference sequence). The CDR3 runs to 18 residues.